The entry that follows covers one T cell receptor (beta chain) sequence. It lacks a known antigen. Base qualities are not at hand, and no much larger clone is one base apart. At diagnosis, peripheral blood, uninvolved tumor-adjacent lung and tumor were collected and were preserved as a mix of fresh-frozen and FFPE material. For TCR repertoire profiling, blood samples were analyzed as peripheral blood mononuclear cells. TCR beta CDR3 regions were sequenced from DNA using the immunoSEQ Assay. As for the authors' bioinformatics: To compute T cell density, TCR beta template counts were normalized to usable DNA, which was estimated by amplifying housekeeping genes. Richness was estimated using the preseqR package, with extrapolation to 400,000 templates for PBMC samples and to 120,000 templates for tissue samples. Clonality was taken to be one minus Pielou's evenness. Tissue-enriched TCRs were identified by differential abundance testing using productive amino-acid clonotypes, minimum total count 5 and alpha 0.1. Repertoire overlap between compartments was quantified with the Jaccard Index and Morisita Overlap Index. GLIPH grouped TCR beta CDR3s together with public tetramer-defined viral CDR3s, and a viral motif had to include at least three viral sequences and show V-gene enrichment. TCRdb retrieved this table from immuneACCESS and kept in-frame rearrangements only. Not all clones are present; in checked studies, unresolved V genes account for under half, and no reason is known for the remainder. The V and J calls and clone size come from that table; D and trimming were worked out from the DNA. The sample table shows about 18,000 clones, and more than 85% are seen once. The ten largest clones add up to 3% to 4.5% of the sample.

Including cysteine and phenylalanine, the CDR3 has 14 amino acids. The only DNA kept is the CDR3, 42 bases in frame from the first base. The germline V gene specifies MDHEN as CDR1 and SYDVKM as CDR2. V drops 9 bases and J drops 0 bases, leaving 12 bases in between. These data belong to a study of T cells in localized non-small cell lung cancer (dated by TCRdb to the early 2020s). Regarding the study in general: Comparing tumors with uninvolved tumor-adjacent lungs, the study looked at the T cell repertoires of approximately 250 patients with early-stage NSCLC. The cohort was made up of 236 treatment-naive NSCLC patients whose localized lung tumors had been resected. Of the NSCLC patients, roughly 130 were male and about a hundred were female, and the mean age was roughly 61 years.

The research as a whole found: Higher T cell density in blood was associated with longer overall survival, whereas higher clonality in adjacent lung was associated with shorter survival. Multi-region tumor sequencing was not performed, so intratumor heterogeneity could not be excluded. Because the study design was exploratory, TCR variables were selected using unadjusted p-values without false-discovery rate correction. The highest T cell clonality was observed in uninvolved tumor-adjacent lung, where clonality exceeded that of tumor, suggesting that antigenic responses were more focused in uninvolved tumor-adjacent lung. A median of around 57 of the top 100 tumor clones were detected in paired uninvolved adjacent lung, and 28 of these tumor clones were also found among the top 100 clones of the paired uninvolved adjacent lung.

Sequences were derived from peripheral blood, sampled before any cancer treatment. This receptor was identified in a male donor at least 60 years old with stage II squamous cell lung carcinoma. The chain is made from TRBV28 and TRBJ1-5, and perhaps TRBD1 as D gene, on 5 matching bases. The CDR3 amino acid sequence is: CASGDGISNQPQHF. The DNA sequence follows: TGTGCCAGTGGGGACGGAATTAGCAATCAGCCCCAGCATTTT.